What follows are 29 T cell receptor beta chains derived from one specimen sequenced in a study of blood T cell repertoires in COVID-19. Repertoires were generated with immunoSEQ multiplex PCR, while TCRdb's copy carries only in-frame clones and drops some. The data contain 200,000 to 300,000 clones, about 79% of them singletons. The material sequenced was peripheral blood. Every receptor here comes from a man in his forties who had recovered from COVID-19.

The gene calls are TRBV6-5 and TRBJ1-2; a possible D gene is TRBD1 (6 bases). This CDR3 region has 14 residues. Per germline, CDR1 MNHEY and CDR2 SVGAGI. Trimming took 0 bases from V and 6 from J, leaving 11 bases between them. The CDR3 DNA sequence: TGTGCCAGCAGTTACTCGAGACAGGCCCATGGCTACACCTTC. This translates into CASSYSRQAHGYTF.

V usage is TRBV10-3 and J usage is TRBJ2-7; 11 bases are a match to TRBD1. Germline V gene data show CDR1 as ENHRY and CDR2 as SYGVKD. V lost 4 bases and J lost 6; bases outside the gene matches: 11. The CDR3 covers 16 residues. The CDR3 DNA reads as TGTGCCATCAGTGGGGGACAGGGGGTCCACGGGGGCGAGCAGTACTTC. Translated: CAISGGQGVHGGEQYF.

The chain employs TRBV11-3 and TRBJ2-5, with 9 bases lining up with TRBD1. Germline V gene lookup returns CDR1 SGHNT and CDR2 YENEEA. The junction had 5 bases not matched to a gene; V was cut back by 6 bases and J by 9 bases. CDR3 size: 12 residues. CDR3 in DNA: TGTGCCAGCAGTCCCGGGACAGGGCCCCAGTACTTC. Its translation is CASSPGTGPQYF.

Turning to this clone: This CDR3 is also generated by other DNA sequences in the sample. The rearrangement joins TRBV20-1 to TRBJ1-2; weak D call: TRBD1 (5 bases). In germline, CDR1 is DFQATT, CDR2 SNEGSKA (reference sequence). The CDR3 runs to 11 residues. The V end lost 5 bases, the J end lost 2 bases, and 6 bases lay between the germline ends. CDR3: CSARQNYGYTF. The CDR3 DNA follows: TGCAGTGCTCGACAGAACTATGGCTACACCTTC.

This chain connects TRBV27 to TRBJ2-3; D gene unclear. V was trimmed by 5 bases and J by 0 bases, leaving 9 bases between them. The germline CDR1 and CDR2 sequences are MNHEY and SMNVEV (reference sequence). The CDR3 has 14 residues. The CDR3 loop reads CASSSITSTDTQYF. The CDR3 DNA reads as TGTGCCAGCAGTAGCATAACTAGCACAGATACGCAGTATTTT.

The chain has TRBV19 and TRBJ1-4; possible D gene TRBD1, 6 bases. The CDR3 extends over 14 amino acids. Germline V lookup: CDR1 LNHDA, CDR2 SQIVND (reference sequence). V was trimmed by 3 bases and J by 8 bases, leaving 13 bases between them. The CDR3 DNA reads as TGTGCCAGTAGTATGGTCCAGGGGTACGAAAAACTGTTTTTT. Translation gives CASSMVQGYEKLFF.

The chain combines TRBV10-3 with TRBJ2-5; D remains ambiguous. V was pared by 1 base and J by 4 bases, with 10 bases between. CDR1 is ENHRY, CDR2 SYGVKD, per germline. The CDR3 runs 14 residues. The CDR3: CAISEFGPGETQYF. The CDR3 DNA is TGTGCCATCAGTGAGTTTGGCCCTGGAGAGACCCAGTACTTC.

The V call is TRBV11-3, the J call TRBJ1-2, with D tentatively TRBD1 (5 bases). Germline V CDR1 and CDR2: SGHNT, YENEEA. The CDR3 length is 16 residues. The ends were cut back, 2 bases at V and 4 bases at J, with 17 bases in the middle. CDR3 bases: TGTGCCAGCAGCTTACGTGGGGGAGGGGACCCCTATGGCTACACCTTC. This gives the protein CASSLRGGGDPYGYTF.

The chain combines TRBV30 with TRBJ1-5, with 10 bases matching TRBD1. V shed 3 bases and J 3 bases; nucleotides not matched to a gene: 11. The germline V gene has CDR1 GTSNPN and CDR2 SVGIG (reference sequence). The CDR3 consists of 17 residues. CDR3 loop: CAWSRGDRGGDNQPQHF. The CDR3 DNA reads as TGTGCCTGGAGCAGGGGGGACAGGGGAGGTGACAATCAGCCCCAGCATTTT.

This chain joins TRBV4-3 and TRBJ2-7, with a tentative D call TRBD1 (6 bases). Germline V lookup: CDR1 LGHNA, CDR2 YSLEER. This CDR3 is built from 14 residues. Trimming took 4 bases from V and 2 from J, leaving 12 bases between them. The chain's CDR3 is CASSLNTGTYEQYF. DNA for the CDR3: TGCGCCAGCAGCCTCAATACAGGGACCTACGAGCAGTACTTC.

The chain links TRBV5-6 to TRBJ1-1; 7 bases are shared with TRBD1. The V gene end was trimmed by 0 bases and the J gene end by 6 bases; junction bases not matched to a gene: 8. Per germline, CDR1 SGHDT and CDR2 YYEEEE. CDR3 length: 15 residues. The CDR3 sequence is CASSLVTGAGAEAFF. In DNA, the CDR3 is TGTGCCAGCAGCTTGGTAACAGGGGCCGGGGCTGAAGCTTTCTTT.

The V call is TRBV5-6, the J call TRBJ1-4; D uncertain. This CDR3 region has 12 residues. V lost 3 bases and J lost 10, with 10 bases in between. Germline V gene sequence: CDR1 SGHDT, CDR2 YYEEEE. The CDR3 loop is CASSSTEGKLFF. The CDR3 DNA sequence: TGTGCCAGCAGCTCGACCGAGGGAAAACTGTTTTTT.

The rearrangement links TRBV19 to TRBJ2-2, with a tentative D call TRBD1 (6 bases). The CDR3 sequence is 16 residues long. The V end was cut by 4 bases, the J end by 1 base, with 13 bases between. Germline-derived CDR1 and CDR2 are LNHDA and SQIVND (reference sequence). This CDR3 reads CASSKRGSGNTGELFF. Here the CDR3 DNA reads TGTGCCAGTAGTAAAAGGGGGTCGGGGAACACCGGGGAGCTGTTTTTT.

The V gene is TRBV15, the J gene TRBJ1-6, with D tentatively TRBD1 (5 bases). Germline CDR1 reads LNHNV; CDR2 reads YYDKDF (reference sequence). The CDR3 totals 12 residues. V lost 9 bases and J 7 bases, leaving 10 bases between the germline ends. DNA of the CDR3: TGTGCCACTGCCCGACAGAATTCACCCCTCCACTTT. Translation: CATARQNSPLHF.

In its sample, this clone was seen once. The chain carries TRBV7-2 and TRBJ2-2; D perhaps matches TRBD1 (5 bases). The CDR3 length is 15 residues. CDR1 is SGHTA, CDR2 FQGNSA, per germline. V lost 1 base to trimming and J lost 2 bases, with 8 bases between them. CDR3 nucleotides: TGTGCCAGCAGCTTAGACAGGCTTAACACCGGGGAGCTGTTTTTT. Protein sequence: CASSLDRLNTGELFF.

V gene TRBV4-3 combines with J gene TRBJ2-3, with D maybe TRBD2 (6 bases). Trimming removed 4 bases at V and 5 bases at J, with 16 bases between. Germline lookup yields CDR1 LGHNA and CDR2 YSLEER. The CDR3 length is 15 residues. CDR3 residues: CASSPGRAAGDTQYF. For the CDR3, the DNA is TGCGCCAGCAGCCCCGGGCGGGCAGCGGGAGATACGCAGTATTTT.

The chain combines TRBV11-2 with TRBJ2-2; 14 nucleotides match TRBD2. Germline-derived CDR1 and CDR2 are SGHAT and FQNNGV. The CDR3 loop spans 16 amino acids. Losses at the gene ends were 4 bases for V and 3 bases for J; bases not matched to a gene: 1. The CDR3 spells CASSSGLAGDTGELFF. The CDR3 DNA reads TGTGCCAGCAGCTCGGGACTAGCGGGAGACACCGGGGAGCTGTTTTTT.

V is TRBV7-8 and J is TRBJ2-7, with 9 bases aligning to TRBD1. In germline, CDR1 is SGHVS, CDR2 FQNEAQ. CDR3 length: 15 amino acids. J lost 4 bases, V lost 2 bases, and 6 bases had no gene match. The DNA of the CDR3 is TGTGCCAGCAGCTTACGTTCTGGGACAGGGTACGAGCAGTACTTC. Translated, it gives CASSLRSGTGYEQYF.

The chain employs TRBV9 and TRBJ2-4; D not resolved. The CDR3 sequence is 16 residues long. CDR1 SGDLS and CDR2 YYNGEE come from the germline V gene. Trimming removed 4 bases at V and 0 bases at J, with 14 bases between. The CDR3 region is CASSPHPTLAKNIQYF. Here the CDR3 DNA reads TGTGCCAGCAGCCCCCATCCCACTTTAGCCAAAAACATTCAGTACTTC.

The chain links TRBV18 to TRBJ1-2; TRBD1 matches 7 bases. The germline V gene has CDR1 KGHSH and CDR2 LQKENI. The CDR3 consists of 14 residues. V was clipped by 3 bases and J by 5 bases; unmatched bases: 6. Written as DNA, the CDR3 is TGTGCCAGCTCACCCGGGACAGATCAATATGGCTACACCTTC. It encodes CASSPGTDQYGYTF.

The rearrangement joins TRBV18 to TRBJ2-1; D gene unclear. V lost 6 bases, J lost 8 bases, and 11 bases lay in between. The CDR3 covers 12 residues. Germline V gives CDR1 KGHSH, CDR2 LQKENI. CDR3 DNA sequence: TGTGCCAGCTCGCCGCGCGATGATGAGCAGTTCTTC. Amino acids: CASSPRDDEQFF.

The chain has TRBV7-2 and TRBJ1-2; D unclear. Trimming took 3 bases from V and 4 from J, leaving 9 bases between them. CDR3 size: 13 residues. Germline values: CDR1 SGHTA, CDR2 FQGNSA. The CDR3 sequence: CASSFERSYGYTF. The CDR3 DNA sequence: TGTGCCAGCAGCTTTGAGCGTAGCTATGGCTACACCTTC. Supplemented by reference TRBV7-2 and TRBJ1-2, the full variable domain reads GAGVSQSPSNKVTEKGKDVELRCDPISGHTALYWYRQSLGQGLEFLIYFQGNSAPDKSGLPSDRFSAERTGGSVSTLTIQRTQQEDSAVYLCASSFERSYGYTFGSGTRLTVV.

A few counts support this clone. The CDR3 DNA reads TGTGCCAGCAGCCCGACGACAGGGTCTGAGCAGTACTTC. Translated, it gives CASSPTTGSEQYF. The rearrangement uses TRBV7-2 and TRBJ2-7, with TRBD1 matching over 7 bases. The CDR3 contains 13 residues. Germline loops: CDR1 SGHTA, CDR2 FQGNSA. V dropped 5 bases and J dropped 7; count of bases not matched to a gene: 8.

The V call is TRBV3-1 (or the pseudogene TRBV3-2), the J call TRBJ1-2; unclear D gene. This CDR3 contains 16 residues. CDR1 is LGHDT and CDR2 is YNNKEL in the germline V gene (reference sequence). Between the trimmed V and J ends, which lost 0 bases and 8 bases, there was a span of 19 bases. Here the CDR3 reads CASSQERYRTAGGYTF. CDR3 DNA: TGTGCCAGCAGCCAAGAAAGGTACCGAACAGCCGGAGGCTACACCTTC.

This clone was seen just once. J is TRBJ2-3 and V is TRBV4-3; D is uncertain. Germline-derived CDR1 and CDR2 are LGHNA and YSLEER. The CDR3 loop spans 15 amino acids. Trimming removed 3 bases at V and 6 bases at J, with 16 bases between. The CDR3 bases are TGCGCCAGCAGCCAGAAGAATACCCTCGAGGATACGCAGTATTTT. Translation gives CASSQKNTLEDTQYF.

The CDR3 DNA sequence: TGTGCCAGCAGCTCGAGAGCTTCTAGCACAGATACGCAGTATTTT. This encodes CASSSRASSTDTQYF. The genes are TRBV11-2 and TRBJ2-3; D call uncertain. V gave up 4 bases and J gave up 0 bases, with 11 bases separating them. Germline lookup yields CDR1 SGHAT and CDR2 FQNNGV. The CDR3 loop spans 15 amino acids.

The chain joins TRBV30 to TRBJ2-7, with 8 bases matching TRBD2. J lost 0 bases, V lost 8 bases, and 12 bases had no gene match. Germline values: CDR1 GTSNPN, CDR2 SVGIG (reference sequence). The CDR3 loop spans 15 amino acids. For the CDR3, the DNA is TGTGCCGGGGGAGGGGCGGGGGGTAGCTCCTACGAGCAGTACTTC. This encodes CAGGGAGGSSYEQYF.

The chain is built from TRBV7-9 and TRBJ2-5, with D unclear. Germline-derived CDR1 and CDR2 are SEHNR and FQNEAQ (reference sequence). V lost 5 bases and J lost 5, with 9 bases in between. The CDR3 runs 12 residues. The DNA for the CDR3 is TGTGCCAGCAGCCCGTCGTCCGAGACCCAGTACTTC. This translates into CASSPSSETQYF.

This clone was seen a single time. The genes are TRBV13 and TRBJ2-1, with 10 nucleotides matching TRBD2. The CDR3 sequence is 15 residues long. V gave up 6 bases and J gave up 4 bases; unmatched junction bases: 6. Germline lookup yields CDR1 PRHDT and CDR2 FYEKMQ (reference sequence). CDR3 in DNA: TGTGCCAGCAGGACAGCGGGAGGGCGATACAATGAGCAGTTCTTC. Encoded protein: CASRTAGGRYNEQFF.